There are a few counts of the clone carrying this TCR beta chain. The antigen is unknown. The source of the sample is a study of spatial heterogeneity in lung cancer. Study-level background: Samples were obtained from some 70 donors, all untreated early-stage non-small cell lung cancer patients. The mean occurrence of each unique TCR and UMI combination in raw reads exceeded eight. Study conclusions and caveats: Tumor TCRs that were ubiquitous and expanded showed up in blood more at resection than follow-up.

Trimming left V 6 bases short and J 1 base short, with 10 bases between. The CDR3 sequence is 14 residues long. Germline V gives CDR1 SGHAT, CDR2 FQNNGV. Using its own MiXCR run on the 5' RACE reads, TCRdb lists one record per CDR3 protein. The data show some 41,000 distinct CDR3 sequences, with 10% to 13% seen just once and roughly 15% held by the top ten. This sample's time point: blood at routine non-recurrence follow-up after resection. Sequencing of whole RNA from tumor, nontumor lung or frozen PBMC involved no sorting. The receptor was isolated from a female donor with early-stage non-small cell lung cancer. The V and J genes are TRBV11-2 and TRBJ1-3; D not certain. Sequenced here: PBMCs, sampled at follow-up. This CDR3 is CASRPYVSGNTIYF. CDR3 coding DNA: TGTGCCAGCAGACCTTATGTTTCTGGAAACACCATATATTTT.